The rows below give T cell receptor beta chains drawn from one sample of a study of blood T cell repertoires in COVID-19. Repertoires were generated with immunoSEQ multiplex PCR, while TCRdb's copy carries only in-frame clones and drops some. The repertoire holds a few hundred thousand clones, with approximately 91% as singletons. The specimen was peripheral blood. These receptors were taken from a woman aged 25 to 45 with acute or convalescent COVID-19. The CDR3 runs from the conserved cysteine through the conserved F or W. The D gene is left open where the match is weak. Clone size is stated in some rows and not others, as once, few, many or a class when expanded.

-,13,-,TRBV11-3,TRBJ1-5,TGTGCCAGCAGCTTAGGTGATAGTCAGCCCCAGCATTTT,CASSLGDSQPQHF
once,15,-,TRBV15,TRBJ2-7,TGTGCCACCAGCAGAGCGCCGGGAGTTTTCTACGAGCAGTACTTC,CATSRAPGVFYEQYF
-,14,-,TRBV9,TRBJ1-1,TGTGCCAGCAGCGTAGTTCGGGGAAGGACTGAAGCTTTCTTT,CASSVVRGRTEAFF
-,18,TRBD2,TRBV4-2,TRBJ2-3,TGTGCCAGCAGCCAAGAGGGACTAGCGGGAGGGATGGTAGATACGCAGTATTTT,CASSQEGLAGGMVDTQYF
-,14,-,TRBV18,TRBJ2-5,TGTGCCAGCTCACCCGGCCCGGAGATAGAGACCCAGTACTTC,CASSPGPEIETQYF
-,15,TRBD1,TRBV6-5,TRBJ2-1,TGTGCCAGCAGTTACTGGGACAGAAAAGACAATGAGCAGTTCTTC,CASSYWDRKDNEQFF
-,14,TRBD1,TRBV5-1,TRBJ1-2,TGCGCCAGCAGCTTGGACAGGGGGCCGGGCGGCTACACCTTC,CASSLDRGPGGYTF
-,20,-,TRBV6-6,TRBJ1-3,TGTGCCAGCAGCAAAAACCCAATACGGGACATTCAAAGCTCTGGAAACACCATATATTTT,CASSKNPIRDIQSSGNTIYF
-,14,-,TRBV9,TRBJ2-2,TGTGCCAGCAGCGTAGCACTATCGACCGGGGAGCTGTTTTTT,CASSVALSTGELFF
-,18,TRBD2,TRBV27,TRBJ2-4,TGTGCCAGCAGAATATCCGGGACTAGCGGGCCACCCAAAAACATTCAGTACTTC,CASRISGTSGPPKNIQYF
-,15,-,TRBV6-2/TRBV6-3,TRBJ1-4,TGTGCCAGCAGTTACTCGACACCACGGGGAGAAAAACTGTTTTTT,CASSYSTPRGEKLFF
-,14,-,TRBV6-5,TRBJ2-5,TGTGCCAGCAGCACTCCTCGACTACAAGAGACCCAGTACTTC,CASSTPRLQETQYF
once,14,TRBD1,TRBV18,TRBJ2-1,TGTGCCAGCTTACCGGGACAGGGTTCCAATGAGCAGTTCTTC,CASLPGQGSNEQFF
-,12,-,TRBV5-1,TRBJ2-7,TGCGCCAGCAGCTTATTAGGGGACGAGCAGTACTTC,CASSLLGDEQYF
-,13,-,TRBV30,TRBJ2-2,TGTGCCTGGAGGCCCACAAACACCGGGGAGCTGTTTTTT,CAWRPTNTGELFF
-,17,TRBD2,TRBV19,TRBJ2-3,TGTGCCAGTAGTATTAGTTTTACTAGCGGTAGTACAGATACGCAGTATTTT,CASSISFTSGSTDTQYF
-,15,-,TRBV5-4,TRBJ1-2,TGTGCCAGCAGCGACTCCTTGGCCCTCCAGCATGGCTACACCTTC,CASSDSLALQHGYTF
-,15,-,TRBV7-6,TRBJ2-7,TGTGCCAGCAGACTAACTGAGGACCCCCAGCGGGAGCAGTACTTC,CASRLTEDPQREQYF
-,14,TRBD1,TRBV19,TRBJ1-6,TGTGCCAGTAGTACCGGGACAGGGTTGTTGTCCCTCCACTTT,CASSTGTGLLSLHF
-,14,-,TRBV27,TRBJ1-1,TGTGCCAGCAGTCTCAGGGCTCGGCAAGCTGAAGCTTTCTTT,CASSLRARQAEAFF
-,15,TRBD1,TRBV5-1,TRBJ2-7,TGCGCCAGCAGCTTATCTGGGACAGGGTTCTACGAGCAGTACTTC,CASSLSGTGFYEQYF
once,13,-,TRBV7-2,TRBJ1-5,TGTGCCAGCAGGGCGGGGCCAAATCAGCCCCAGCATTTT,CASRAGPNQPQHF
-,17,-,TRBV7-2,TRBJ1-6,TGTGCCAGCAGTTTATGGGCAGCAAGCTCCTATAATTCACCCCTCCACTTT,CASSLWAASSYNSPLHF
-,17,-,TRBV19,TRBJ1-6,TGTGCCAGTAGTACCCCTAGGTCGGGAGCCTATAATTCACCCCTCCACTTT,CASSTPRSGAYNSPLHF
-,14,-,TRBV10-1,TRBJ1-1,TGCGCCAGCAGTGGGGGGGGTCCGAACACTGAAGCTTTCTTT,CASSGGGPNTEAFF
few,12,-,TRBV4-3,TRBJ2-7,TGCGCCAAGCGGACCCCGGGCTACGAGCAGTACTTC,CAKRTPGYEQYF